Below, one T cell receptor beta chain is given with its context. What this receptor recognizes is not known. No clone much larger than this one lies a single base away; base qualities are absent. These data come from a study of blood T cells in healthy people across ages (dated by TCRdb to the mid-2010s). About the investigation overall: In model experiments, template switching captured about one uniquely barcoded TCR beta cDNA molecule for every two T cells. To avoid experimental bias, donors of different ages were spread randomly across the sequencing lanes. For two donors (one aged 18 to 30 and one aged 80 or older), the study analyzed two additional independent replicas of 1 million unique cDNA reads from the same blood draw. The study measured age-related changes in TCR beta repertoire diversity using deep sequencing normalized with unique cDNA molecular identifiers. Donors were grouped into four age groups: young (average roughly 17 years), middle-aged (39), aged (around 66) and long-lived (82).

Donors were 30 to 45 systemically healthy Caucasian individuals from Russia aged 6 to 90 years. Approximately 9.3 milliliters of peripheral blood were collected from each donor into EDTA-treated Vacutainer tubes. PBMCs were isolated by Ficoll-Paque density-gradient centrifugation, with at least 6.5 million obtained per sample. Total RNA, at least 5 micrograms per sample, was extracted from PBMCs with Trizol reagent. For every donor, flow cytometry on a PBMC aliquot measured the percentage of naive CD45RAhigh/CD27high T cells. The protocol used for the library was 5' RACE. TCRdb names Illumina HiSeq 2500 as the instrument used. A second about 7 to 12 cycle PCR used a sample-barcoded 5' primer and a J-beta primer mix. A unique molecular identifier was introduced onto each TCR beta cDNA molecule by a template-switch 5' adaptor carrying 12 random nucleotides. Each sample yielded at least 2.5 million CDR3-containing paired-end reads. All of the RNA was converted into first-strand cDNA using the Mint cDNA synthesis kit, with a TRBC-specific oligonucleotide serving as the primer. After uracil-DNA glycosylase treatment, a first 18-cycle PCR used universal primers M1SS and BC2_uni_R on all cDNA. Per the source publication's procedure: For normalization, 1 million high-quality reads, each with a distinct molecular identifier, were randomly selected from each sample. Reads with shared molecular identifiers were discarded instead of being binned into consensus sequences. MiTCR, run with a Q25 quality threshold and the strictest error-elimination algorithm, handled CDR3 identification, clonotype clustering and error correction. A nonparametric unseen species model with Euler transformation was used to estimate a lower bound on total TCR beta diversity. Using fastp at Q25 and MiXCR, TCRdb reprocessed the public reads and kept productive beta chains. Each entry merges the rows of one CDR3 protein and shows their most common DNA and genes. It is TCRdb's table, rather than the study itself, that gives the V and J calls and clone size. For this sample there are roughly 1.5 million distinct CDR3 sequences; roughly 43% appear just once. The ten top clones hold about 4.1% of the sample.

Overall study outcomes, separate from this receptor: The percentage of naive T cells measured by flow cytometry correlated strongly with observed TCR beta diversity. Compared with the aged group, the long-lived group had more naive CD4+ T cells, fewer expanded clones and increased TCR diversity, suggesting age selection. Because the CMV infection status of the donors was unknown, age-related changes in expanded clonotypes may potentially have been confounded. Estimates of total diversity based on one million sequenced T cells were regarded as lower bounds and as underestimates. As age increased, observed TCR beta diversity per million T cells dropped in a roughly linear way, and a significant reduction was already evident by age about 40. Bulk unsorted PBMC profiling prevented conclusive comparison of naive and antigen-experienced compartments.

Reading the germline V gene gives CDR1 SGHTA and CDR2 FQGNSA. The CDR3 numbers 14 residues from cysteine through phenylalanine. The entry retains the CDR3 DNA only, 42 bases that are in frame from base 1. V drops 4 bases and J drops 1 base, leaving 7 bases in between. Source material: blood. This TCR was sampled from a woman between 18 and 29 years old in good health. This chain joins TRBV7-2 to TRBJ1-4; the D gene remains uncertain. The CDR3: CASSSDGTNEKLFF. The DNA sequence is given as TGTGCCAGCAGCTCGGACGGAACTAATGAAAAACTGTTTTTT.